This T cell receptor (beta chain) derives from a study of cytomegalovirus exposure and HLA in healthy donors. With 60 Vbeta and 13 Jbeta primers, the PCR was carried out. Produced via immunoSEQ multiplex PCR; TCRdb's table is partial and in-frame only. The repertoire holds tens of thousands of clones, with around 81% as singletons. Donors showed nominal health when sampled, although they likely had unrecorded immune exposures. V shed 5 bases and J 6 bases; nucleotides not matched to a gene: 12. This CDR3 has 16 amino acids. Germline CDR1 reads SGDLS; CDR2 reads YYNGEE. Input material: PBMCs. This TCR came from a male donor in good health and CMV-seronegative. V and J are TRBV9 and TRBJ2-2, with 8 bases matching TRBD2. For the CDR3, the DNA is TGTGCCAGCAGACCCGGGGGGGCCCCGGACGCCGGGGAGCTGTTTTTT. This codes for CASRPGGAPDAGELFF.